This T cell receptor beta chain was profiled in a study of tumor-infiltrating lymphocytes in oesophageal squamous cell carcinoma. This clonotype was found many times. The CDR3 consists of 16 residues. Looked up from germline, CDR1 is MNHEY and CDR2 is SMNVEV (reference sequence). With 2 bases removed from V and 1 base from J, the gap between germline ends came to 11 bases. Each CDR3 protein is one row after TCRdb ran MiXCR on the PCR reads. The table shows 15,000 to 20,000 distinct CDR3 sequences, with around 50% occurring only once. The gene calls are TRBV27 and TRBJ2-2; TRBD1 or TRBD2 may be the D gene (5 bases each). The clonotype originates from a female donor with esophageal squamous cell carcinoma. The sequencing sample was made of normal esophageal tissue next to the tumor. This CDR3 is CASSLVGTLNTGELFF. In DNA form, the CDR3 reads TGTGCCAGCAGTTTAGTTGGGACGCTGAACACCGGGGAGCTGTTTTTT.